The rows below give T cell receptor beta chains drawn from one sample of a study of CD8 T cells in Susac syndrome. TCRdb called the immunoSEQ multiplex PCR reads again in MiXCR, with one record for every CDR3 protein. Among 71,000 or so distinct CDR3 sequences listed, around 93% were seen once. The sequencing input was CD4+ T cells from PBMCs. These receptors were collected from a human donor with Susac syndrome. The CDR3 runs from the conserved cysteine through the conserved F or W. D genes are given only for firm matches. Size is stated for part of the rows, as once, few or many counts, or as a class when the clone is expanded.

>.|.|TRBJ2-7|13|TRBV6-5
CASKETGFYEQYF
TGTGCCAGCAAGGAAACAGGTTTTTACGAGCAGTACTTC
>once|.|TRBJ2-2|16|TRBV18
CASSPRGYGNTGELFF
TGTGCCAGCTCACCGCGGGGATACGGAAACACCGGGGAGCTGTTTTTT
>.|.|TRBJ1-2|13|TRBV6-6
CASSSQGLDGYTF
TGTGCCAGCAGCTCGCAGGGTCTGGATGGCTACACCTTC
>.|.|TRBJ2-1|18|TRBV4-3
CASSQGAASRFSYNEQFF
TGCGCCAGCAGCCAAGGTGCGGCGTCCCGATTTTCCTACAATGAGCAGTTCTTC
>.|.|TRBJ1-1|15|TRBV25-1
CASSDGVAGGTEAFF
TGTGCCAGCAGTGATGGGGTCGCGGGTGGCACTGAAGCTTTCTTT
>.|.|TRBJ1-1|15|TRBV4-3
CASSQGEGWDTEAFF
TGCGCCAGCAGCCAAGGGGAGGGGTGGGACACTGAAGCTTTCTTT
>.|TRBD1|TRBJ2-5|17|TRBV30
CAWSVPRDRVHRETQYF
TGTGCCTGGAGTGTACCCCGGGACAGGGTACATAGGGAGACCCAGTACTTC
>.|.|TRBJ2-1|14|TRBV7-3
CASSLGGTSNEQFF
TGTGCCAGCAGCCTAGGCGGGACTTCGAATGAGCAGTTCTTC
>.|.|TRBJ1-5|12|TRBV20-1
CSARQGGQPQHF
TGCAGTGCTAGACAGGGTGGTCAGCCCCAGCATTTT
>.|TRBD2|TRBJ2-5|15|TRBV4-2
CASSQETSGQETQYF
TGTGCCAGCAGCCAAGAAACTAGCGGACAAGAGACCCAGTACTTC
>.|.|TRBJ1-2|12|TRBV11-2
CASSLGVYGYTF
TGTGCCAGCAGCTTAGGGGTTTATGGCTACACCTTC
>.|.|TRBJ2-7|15|TRBV27
CASSTTRDGPYEQYF
TGTGCCAGCAGCACAACCCGGGACGGACCCTACGAGCAGTACTTC
>few|.|TRBJ2-7|15|TRBV27
CASSPPSSSRIEQYF
TGTGCCAGCAGTCCCCCCAGTTCGTCCCGCATCGAGCAGTACTTT
>.|.|TRBJ2-3|12|TRBV2
CASSLSVDTQYF
TGTGCCAGCAGTTTATCTGTGGATACGCAGTATTTT
>.|TRBD2|TRBJ2-1|17|TRBV4-3
CASSSKRASGAYNEQFF
TGCGCCAGCAGCTCTAAGCGGGCTAGCGGGGCTTACAATGAGCAGTTCTTC
>.|TRBD1|TRBJ2-2|16|TRBV5-4
CASSLDTGALTGELFF
TGTGCCAGCAGCTTGGACACAGGGGCCCTCACCGGGGAGCTGTTTTTT
>.|TRBD1|TRBJ2-3|14|TRBV7-9
CASSSGQATDTQYF
TGTGCCAGCAGCTCGGGACAGGCCACAGATACGCAGTATTTT
>.|.|TRBJ1-2|15|TRBV3-1
CASSQDPDGLLSYTF
TGTGCCAGCAGCCAAGATCCGGATGGACTCTTGAGCTACACCTTC
>.|TRBD1|TRBJ2-5|17|TRBV20-1
CSARDPFGQGEIETQYF
TGCAGTGCTAGAGACCCTTTTGGACAGGGTGAAATTGAGACCCAGTACTTC
>.|.|TRBJ2-3|14|TRBV12-3/TRBV12-4
CASRWAVGADTQYF
TGTGCCAGCAGATGGGCCGTGGGGGCAGATACGCAGTATTTT
>.|.|TRBJ2-5|15|TRBV20-1
CSAWTDRGPWKAQYF
TGCAGTGCATGGACGGACCGAGGGCCCTGGAAGGCCCAGTACTTC
>.|TRBD2|TRBJ2-1|15|TRBV20-1
CSARELLAGGPRQFF
TGCAGTGCTAGAGAATTACTAGCGGGGGGGCCAAGGCAGTTCTTC
>.|TRBD2|TRBJ2-3|15|TRBV18
CASSSGTSGGDTQYF
TGTGCCAGCTCATCAGGGACTAGCGGAGGCGATACGCAGTATTTT
>.|.|TRBJ2-2|15|TRBV7-9
CASSGHRAYTGELFF
TGTGCCAGCAGTGGGCACAGGGCCTACACCGGGGAGCTGTTTTTT
>.|TRBD1|TRBJ2-4|16|TRBV6-1
CASSARQTGAKNIQYF
TGTGCCAGCAGTGCCCGTCAGACAGGGGCGAAAAACATTCAGTACTTC
>.|TRBD1|TRBJ1-2|14|TRBV6-5
CASSKGQEHYGYTF
TGTGCCAGCAGTAAGGGACAGGAACACTATGGCTACACCTTC
>.|.|TRBJ1-1|14|TRBV25-1
CASSEPGFDTEAFF
TGTGCCAGCAGTGAACCGGGGTTCGACACTGAAGCTTTCTTT
>.|.|TRBJ2-7|15|TRBV4-2
CASSQTDSLSYEQYF
TGTGCCAGCAGCCAAACCGACAGTCTATCTTACGAGCAGTACTTC
>.|TRBD1|TRBJ2-5|17|TRBV28
CASSPRFWDREQETQYF
TGTGCCAGCAGCCCTAGGTTTTGGGACAGGGAACAAGAGACCCAGTACTTC
>.|.|TRBJ1-3|16|TRBV3-1
CASSHAEGRGRNTIYF
TGTGCCAGCAGCCACGCCGAGGGCAGGGGCAGGAACACCATATATTTT
>few|TRBD1|TRBJ2-5|17|TRBV7-2
CASSLAPGQGASETQYF
TGTGCCAGCAGCTTAGCGCCGGGACAGGGGGCGTCGGAGACCCAGTACTTC
>.|TRBD1|TRBJ2-3|16|TRBV15
CATSRNRGGSTDTQYF
TGTGCCACCAGTAGGAACAGGGGTGGAAGCACAGATACGCAGTATTTT
>.|.|TRBJ2-1|15|TRBV27
CASSLSLSSYNEQFF
TGTGCCAGCAGTTTATCCCTGAGCTCCTACAATGAGCAGTTCTTC
>.|TRBD2|TRBJ2-3|14|TRBV28
CASPGGDNTDTQYF
TGTGCCAGCCCCGGGGGGGACAACACAGATACGCAGTATTTT
>once|TRBD2|TRBJ2-5|17|TRBV10-3
CAISDPGLAGEKETQYF
TGTGCCATCAGTGACCCGGGACTAGCGGGGGAGAAAGAGACCCAGTACTTC
>.|.|TRBJ1-1|13|TRBV24-1
CATSDITEDEAFF
TGTGCCACCAGTGACATCACCGAGGATGAAGCTTTCTTT
>.|.|TRBJ2-3|13|TRBV10-3
CAISDQGTDTQYF
TGTGCCATCAGTGACCAGGGCACAGATACGCAGTATTTT
>.|.|TRBJ2-7|13|TRBV4-3
CASSPDTSYEQYF
TGCGCCAGCAGCCCCGACACCTCCTACGAGCAGTACTTC
>.|TRBD1|TRBJ1-3|16|TRBV6-6
CASSTYWDRGADTIYF
TGTGCCAGCAGTACCTATTGGGACAGGGGAGCCGACACCATATATTTT